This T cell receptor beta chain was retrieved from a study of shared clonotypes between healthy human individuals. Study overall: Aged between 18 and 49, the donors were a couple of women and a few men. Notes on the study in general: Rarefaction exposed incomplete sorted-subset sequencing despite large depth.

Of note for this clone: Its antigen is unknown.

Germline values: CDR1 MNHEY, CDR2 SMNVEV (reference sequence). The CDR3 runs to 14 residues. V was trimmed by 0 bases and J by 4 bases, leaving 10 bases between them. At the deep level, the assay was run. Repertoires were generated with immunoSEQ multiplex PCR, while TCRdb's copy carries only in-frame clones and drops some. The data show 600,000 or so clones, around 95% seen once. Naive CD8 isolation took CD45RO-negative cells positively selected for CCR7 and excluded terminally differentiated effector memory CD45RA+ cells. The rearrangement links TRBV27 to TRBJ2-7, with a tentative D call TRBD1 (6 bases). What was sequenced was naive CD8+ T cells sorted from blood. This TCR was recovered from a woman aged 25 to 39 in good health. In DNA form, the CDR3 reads TGTGCCAGCAGTTTATCGGGGGCAGGGTACGAGCAGTACTTC. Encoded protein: CASSLSGAGYEQYF.